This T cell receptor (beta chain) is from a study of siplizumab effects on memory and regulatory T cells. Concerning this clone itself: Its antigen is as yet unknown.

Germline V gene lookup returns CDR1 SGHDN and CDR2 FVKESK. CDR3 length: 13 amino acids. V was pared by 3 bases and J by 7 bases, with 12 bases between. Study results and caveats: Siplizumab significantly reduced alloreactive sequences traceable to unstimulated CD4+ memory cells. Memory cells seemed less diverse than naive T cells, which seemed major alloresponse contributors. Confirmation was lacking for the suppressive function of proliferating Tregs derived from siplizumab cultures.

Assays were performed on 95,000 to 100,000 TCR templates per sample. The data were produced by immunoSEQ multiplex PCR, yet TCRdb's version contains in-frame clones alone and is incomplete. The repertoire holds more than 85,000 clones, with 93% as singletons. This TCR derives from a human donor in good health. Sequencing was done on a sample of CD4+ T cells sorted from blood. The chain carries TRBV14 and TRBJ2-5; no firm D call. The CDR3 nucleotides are TGTGCCAGCAGCCAGTCTCTTCGCGGGACCCAGTACTTC. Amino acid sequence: CASSQSLRGTQYF.